Listed here are 8 T cell receptor beta chains from one sample, sequenced in a study of T-cell reconstitution after alpha-beta-depleted transplantation in children. Unique molecular identifiers were incorporated during preparation of the TCRbeta library. TCRdb re-derived calls from the PCR reads in MiXCR, one entry per CDR3 protein. Of 450,000 to 700,000 distinct CDR3 sequences in the sample, 27% were seen once. The sequences come from PBMCs, collected before TCRalphabeta/CD19-depleted stem cell transplant. These receptors came from a boy under two years old with Wiskott-Aldrich syndrome, due to receive a stem cell transplant.

This clonotype was recorded many times. The chain has TRBV12-3 or TRBV12-4 and TRBJ2-1; D gene uncertain. The germline V and J ends were trimmed by 0 bases and 2 bases, with 8 bases remaining between them. The CDR3 sequence is 15 residues long. The DNA for the CDR3 is TGTGCCAGCAGTTTAGCGGTCAGCGCCTACAATGAGCAGTTCTTC. Residues: CASSLAVSAYNEQFF.

This chain uses TRBV6-6 with TRBJ2-7; D not resolved. The CDR3 contains 11 residues. The V end lost 6 bases, the J end lost 5 bases, and 8 bases lay between the germline ends. The germline CDR1 and CDR2 sequences are MNHNY and SVGAGI (reference sequence). The CDR3 sequence: CASREKHEQYF. The CDR3 DNA is TGTGCCAGCAGAGAAAAACACGAGCAGTACTTC.

The chain is built from TRBV7-2 and TRBJ2-1; D tentatively fits TRBD1 or TRBD2 (7 bases each). The V gene's germline CDR1 is SGHTA and CDR2 FQGNSA. CDR3 size: 15 residues. V was trimmed by 6 bases and J by 5 bases, leaving 17 bases between them. Written as DNA, the CDR3 is TGTGCCAGCAGGTTCCAGGGGGGGTGGAACAATGAGCAGTTCTTC. It yields the protein CASRFQGGWNNEQFF.

This clonotype was counted between two and nine times. The CDR3 bases are TGTGCCAGTAGTATAGCAAGAGGGAGGGCCACAGATACGCAGTATTTT. It yields the protein CASSIARGRATDTQYF. The chain recombines TRBV19 with TRBJ2-3; 7 bases are shared with TRBD2. With V trimmed by 1 base and J by 2 bases, 6 bases remained unmatched. The CDR3 consists of 16 residues. Germline values: CDR1 LNHDA, CDR2 SQIVND (reference sequence).

This clonotype was detected only a few times. The CDR3 loop reads CATSRVDRLITEAFF. CDR3 bases: TGTGCCACCAGCAGAGTGGACAGGTTGATCACTGAAGCTTTCTTT. The V and J genes are TRBV15 and TRBJ1-1; 7 bases are a match to TRBD1. This CDR3 spans 15 amino acids. V lost 1 base and J lost 4; bases outside the gene matches: 6. From germline, CDR1 is LNHNV and CDR2 YYDKDF (reference sequence).

A note on this clonotype: At one of its ends the junction is not consistent with the germline gene, which may arise from a read error. The gene calls are TRBV7-2 and TRBJ2-5, with D possibly TRBD2 on 5 matching bases. CDR1 and CDR2 from the germline V gene are SGHTA and FQGNSA. CDR3 length: 14 amino acids. DNA of the CDR3: TGTGCCAGCAGCCTAGCCCGGATTGGCGAGACCCAGTACTTT. It encodes CASSLARIGETQYF. Drawing the rest from reference TRBV7-2 and TRBJ2-5, the complete variable domain is GAGVSQSPSNKVTEKGKDVELRCDPISGHTALYWYRQSLGQGLEFLIYFQGNSAPDKSGLPSDRFSAERTGGSVSTLTIQRTQQEDSAVYLCASSLARIGETQYFGPGTRLLVL.

V is TRBV12-3 or TRBV12-4 and J is TRBJ2-7; D might be TRBD2 (5 bases). V dropped 2 bases and J dropped 7 bases, with 12 bases sitting between them. The CDR3 runs 13 residues. The CDR3 sequence: CASSLWLAGEQYF. Written as DNA, the CDR3 is TGTGCCAGCAGTTTATGGCTAGCTGGTGAGCAGTACTTC.

This clonotype was counted between two and nine times. One end of the junction varies from germline; a read error may be responsible. This chain joins TRBV5-1 and TRBJ2-5; 10 bases map to TRBD2. Per germline, CDR1 SGHRS and CDR2 YFSETQ. The CDR3 totals 15 residues. The DNA of the CDR3 is TGCGCCAGCAGCTACGGACTAGCGGTCCAAGAGACCCATTACTTC. It yields the protein CASSYGLAVQETHYF.